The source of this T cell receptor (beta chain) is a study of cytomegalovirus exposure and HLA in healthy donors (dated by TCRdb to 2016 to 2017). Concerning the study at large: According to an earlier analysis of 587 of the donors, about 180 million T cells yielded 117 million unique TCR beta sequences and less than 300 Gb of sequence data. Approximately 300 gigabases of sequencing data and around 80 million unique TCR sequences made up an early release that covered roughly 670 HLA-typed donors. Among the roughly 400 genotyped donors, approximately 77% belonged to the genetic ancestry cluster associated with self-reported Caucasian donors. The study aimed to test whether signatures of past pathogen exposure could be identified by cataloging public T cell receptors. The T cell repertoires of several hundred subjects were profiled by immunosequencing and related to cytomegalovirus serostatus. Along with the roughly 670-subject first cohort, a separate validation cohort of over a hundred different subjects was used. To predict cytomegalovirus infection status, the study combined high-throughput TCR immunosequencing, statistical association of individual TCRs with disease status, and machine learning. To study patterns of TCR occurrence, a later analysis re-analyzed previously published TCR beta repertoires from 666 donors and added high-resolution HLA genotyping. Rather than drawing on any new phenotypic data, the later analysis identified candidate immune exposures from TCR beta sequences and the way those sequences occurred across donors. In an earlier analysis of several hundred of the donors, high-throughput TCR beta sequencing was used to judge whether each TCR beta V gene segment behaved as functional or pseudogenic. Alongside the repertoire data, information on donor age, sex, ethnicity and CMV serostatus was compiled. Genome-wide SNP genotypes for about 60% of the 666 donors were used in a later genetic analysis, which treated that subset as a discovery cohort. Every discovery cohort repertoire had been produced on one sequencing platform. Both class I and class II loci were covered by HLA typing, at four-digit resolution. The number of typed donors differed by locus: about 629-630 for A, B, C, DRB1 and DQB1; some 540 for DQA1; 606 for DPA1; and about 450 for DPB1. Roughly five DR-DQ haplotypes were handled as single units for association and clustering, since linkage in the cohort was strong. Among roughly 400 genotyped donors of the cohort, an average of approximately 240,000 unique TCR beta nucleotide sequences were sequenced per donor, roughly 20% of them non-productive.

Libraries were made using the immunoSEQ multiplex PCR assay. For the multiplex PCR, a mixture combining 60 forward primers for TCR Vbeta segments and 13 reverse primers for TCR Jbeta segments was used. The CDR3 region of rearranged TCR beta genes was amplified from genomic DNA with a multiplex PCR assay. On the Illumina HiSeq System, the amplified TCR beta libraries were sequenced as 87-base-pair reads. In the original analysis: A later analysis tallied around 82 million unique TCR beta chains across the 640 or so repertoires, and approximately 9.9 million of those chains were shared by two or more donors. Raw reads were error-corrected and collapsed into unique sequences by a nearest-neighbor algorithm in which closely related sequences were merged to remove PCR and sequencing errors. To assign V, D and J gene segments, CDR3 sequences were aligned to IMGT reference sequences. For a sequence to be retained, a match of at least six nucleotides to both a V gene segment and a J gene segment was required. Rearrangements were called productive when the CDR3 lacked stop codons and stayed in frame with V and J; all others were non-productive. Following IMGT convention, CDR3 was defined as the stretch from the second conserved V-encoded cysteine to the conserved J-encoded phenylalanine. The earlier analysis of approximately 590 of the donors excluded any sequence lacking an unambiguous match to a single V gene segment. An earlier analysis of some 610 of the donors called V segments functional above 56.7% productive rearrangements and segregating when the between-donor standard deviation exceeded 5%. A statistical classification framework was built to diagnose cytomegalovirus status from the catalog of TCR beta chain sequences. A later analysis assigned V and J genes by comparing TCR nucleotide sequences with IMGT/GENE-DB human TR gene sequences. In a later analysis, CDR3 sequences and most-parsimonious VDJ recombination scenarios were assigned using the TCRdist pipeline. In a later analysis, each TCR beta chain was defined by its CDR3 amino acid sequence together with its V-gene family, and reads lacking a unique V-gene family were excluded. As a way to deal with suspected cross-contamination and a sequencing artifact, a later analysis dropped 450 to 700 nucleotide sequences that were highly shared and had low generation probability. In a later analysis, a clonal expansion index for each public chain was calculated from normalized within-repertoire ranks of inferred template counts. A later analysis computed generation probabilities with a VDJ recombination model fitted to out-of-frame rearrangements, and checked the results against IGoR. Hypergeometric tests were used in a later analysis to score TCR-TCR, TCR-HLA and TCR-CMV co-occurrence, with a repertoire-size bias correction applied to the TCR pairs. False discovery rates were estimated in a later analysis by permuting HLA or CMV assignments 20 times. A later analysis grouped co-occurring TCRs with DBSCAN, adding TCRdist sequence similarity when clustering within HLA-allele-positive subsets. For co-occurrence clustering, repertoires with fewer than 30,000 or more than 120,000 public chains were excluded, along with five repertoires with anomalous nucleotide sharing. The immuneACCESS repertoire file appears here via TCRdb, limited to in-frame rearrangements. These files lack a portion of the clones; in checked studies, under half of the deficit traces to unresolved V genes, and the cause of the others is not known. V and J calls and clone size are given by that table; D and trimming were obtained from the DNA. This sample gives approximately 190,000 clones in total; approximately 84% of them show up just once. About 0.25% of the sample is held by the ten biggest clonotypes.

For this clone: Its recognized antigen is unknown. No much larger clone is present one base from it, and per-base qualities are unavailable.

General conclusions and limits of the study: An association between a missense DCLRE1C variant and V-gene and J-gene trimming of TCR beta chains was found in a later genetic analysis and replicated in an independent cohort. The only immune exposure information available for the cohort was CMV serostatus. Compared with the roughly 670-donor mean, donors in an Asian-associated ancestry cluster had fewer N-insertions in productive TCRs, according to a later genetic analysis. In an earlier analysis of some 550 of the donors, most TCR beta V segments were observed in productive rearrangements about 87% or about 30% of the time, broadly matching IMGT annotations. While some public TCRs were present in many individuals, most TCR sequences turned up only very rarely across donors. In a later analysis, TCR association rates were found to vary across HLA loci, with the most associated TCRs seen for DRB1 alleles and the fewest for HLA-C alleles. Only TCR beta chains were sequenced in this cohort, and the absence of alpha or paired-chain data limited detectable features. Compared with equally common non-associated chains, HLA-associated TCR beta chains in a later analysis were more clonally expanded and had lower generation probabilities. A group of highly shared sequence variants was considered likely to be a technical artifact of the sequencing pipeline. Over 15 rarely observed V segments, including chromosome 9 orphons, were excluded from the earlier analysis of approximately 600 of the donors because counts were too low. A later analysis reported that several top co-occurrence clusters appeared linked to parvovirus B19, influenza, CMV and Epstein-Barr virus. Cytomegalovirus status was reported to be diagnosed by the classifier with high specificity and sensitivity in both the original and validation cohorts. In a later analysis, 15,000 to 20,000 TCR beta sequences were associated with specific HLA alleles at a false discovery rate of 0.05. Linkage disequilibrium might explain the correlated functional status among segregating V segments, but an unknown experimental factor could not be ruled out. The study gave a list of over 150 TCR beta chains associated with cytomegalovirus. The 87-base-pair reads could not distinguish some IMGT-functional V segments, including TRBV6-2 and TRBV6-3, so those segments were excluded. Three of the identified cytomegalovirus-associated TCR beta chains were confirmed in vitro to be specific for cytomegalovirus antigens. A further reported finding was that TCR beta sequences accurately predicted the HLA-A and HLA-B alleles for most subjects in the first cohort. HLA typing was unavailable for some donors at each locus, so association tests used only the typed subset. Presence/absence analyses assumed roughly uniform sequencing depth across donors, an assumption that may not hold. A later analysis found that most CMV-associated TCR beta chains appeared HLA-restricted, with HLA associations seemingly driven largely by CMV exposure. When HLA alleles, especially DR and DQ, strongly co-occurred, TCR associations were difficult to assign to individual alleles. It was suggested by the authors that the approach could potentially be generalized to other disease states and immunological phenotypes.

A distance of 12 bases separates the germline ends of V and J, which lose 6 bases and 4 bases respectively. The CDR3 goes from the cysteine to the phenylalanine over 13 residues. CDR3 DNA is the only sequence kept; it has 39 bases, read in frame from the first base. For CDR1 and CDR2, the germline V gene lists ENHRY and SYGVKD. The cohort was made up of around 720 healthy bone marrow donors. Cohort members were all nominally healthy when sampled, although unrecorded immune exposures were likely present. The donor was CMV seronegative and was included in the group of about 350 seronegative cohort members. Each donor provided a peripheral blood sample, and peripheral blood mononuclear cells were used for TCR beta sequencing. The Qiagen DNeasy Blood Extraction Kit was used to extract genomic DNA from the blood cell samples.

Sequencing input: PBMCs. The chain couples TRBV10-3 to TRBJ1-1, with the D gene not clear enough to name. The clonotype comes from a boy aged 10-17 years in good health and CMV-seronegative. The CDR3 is CAIRDGRATEAFF. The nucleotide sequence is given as TGTGCCATCAGGGACGGGAGGGCCACTGAAGCTTTCTTT.